Described below is a single T cell receptor beta chain sequence and its context. Its antigen is undetermined. One junction end disagrees with the germline gene, perhaps due to a read error. TCRdb ran MiXCR on the reads and lists one entry per CDR3 protein. Here the sample spans approximately 500,000 distinct CDR3 sequences, around 11% being singletons. The sample is drawn from a study of T cell repertoires in cytomegalovirus infection. Study details: TCR beta signatures that were public indicated CMV infection and matching HLA type. Study findings and constraints: HLA-C-restricted CMV-specific TCR beta clonotypes prevailed in the ex vivo response.

The clonotype comes from a human donor in good health (CMV status not recorded). Some clones in this sample may be carry-over from other donors' samples. The sequenced material came from PBMCs.

Here the CDR3 reads CSAESGGFYNERFF. The CDR3 coding sequence is TGCAGTGCTGAGAGCGGGGGGTTTTACAATGAGCGGTTCTTC. The V call is TRBV20-1, the J call TRBJ2-1; the match to TRBD2 covers 9 bases. Germline V gives CDR1 DFQATT, CDR2 SNEGSKA (reference sequence). CDR3 size: 14 residues.